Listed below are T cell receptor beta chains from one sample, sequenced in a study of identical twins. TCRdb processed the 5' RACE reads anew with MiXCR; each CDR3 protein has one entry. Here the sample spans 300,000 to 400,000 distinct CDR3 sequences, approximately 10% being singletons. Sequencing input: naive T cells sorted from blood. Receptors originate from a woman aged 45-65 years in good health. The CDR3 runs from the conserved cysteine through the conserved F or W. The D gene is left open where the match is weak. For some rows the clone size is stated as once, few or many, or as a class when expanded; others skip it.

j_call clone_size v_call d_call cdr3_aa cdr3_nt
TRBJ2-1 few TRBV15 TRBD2 CATSLTSGGEQFF TGTGCCACCAGCCTTACTAGCGGGGGTGAGCAGTTCTTC
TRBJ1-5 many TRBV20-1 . CSAVGGNRIGPQHF TGCAGTGCCGTAGGGGGGAATCGGATCGGGCCCCAGCATTTT
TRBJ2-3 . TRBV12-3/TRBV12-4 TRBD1 CASSMSGGLGADTQYF TGTGCCAGCAGCATGTCAGGGGGTCTGGGGGCAGATACGCAGTATTTT
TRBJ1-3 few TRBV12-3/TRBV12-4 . CASSLAHGEGPGNTIYF TGTGCCAGCAGTTTAGCACATGGGGAGGGGCCAGGAAACACCATATATTTT
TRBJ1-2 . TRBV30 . CAWSRSAQTYGYTF TGTGCCTGGAGTAGGTCAGCCCAAACTTATGGCTACACCTTC
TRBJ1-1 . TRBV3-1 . CASSDPTGNTEAFF TGTGCCAGCAGCGACCCGACAGGGAACACTGAAGCTTTCTTT
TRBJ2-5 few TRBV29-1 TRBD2 CSVNLAGGGETQYF TGCAGCGTTAACCTAGCGGGAGGGGGGGAGACCCAGTACTTC
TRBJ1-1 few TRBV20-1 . CSARSKNTEAFF TGCAGTGCTAGGTCCAAGAACACTGAAGCTTTCTTT
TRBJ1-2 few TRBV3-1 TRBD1 CASRHTTGEGYTF TGTGCCAGCAGGCATACTACAGGGGAGGGCTACACCTTC
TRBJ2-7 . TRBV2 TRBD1 CASMIEQGYHEQYF TGTGCCAGCATGATAGAACAGGGGTACCACGAGCAGTACTTC
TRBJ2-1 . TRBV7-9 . CASSPPRRNEQFF TGTGCCAGCAGCCCCCCAAGAAGGAATGAGCAGTTCTTC
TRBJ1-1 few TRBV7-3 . CASSLMDANTEAFF TGTGCCAGCAGCTTAATGGACGCGAACACTGAAGCTTTCTTT
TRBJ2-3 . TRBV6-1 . CASSELAAPSTDTQYF TGTGCCAGCAGTGAACTAGCTGCCCCTAGCACAGATACGCAGTATTTT
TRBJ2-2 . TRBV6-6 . CASSYGRPGELFF TGTGCCAGCAGTTACGGGCGTCCCGGGGAGCTGTTTTTT
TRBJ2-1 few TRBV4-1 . CASSSQQGGPYNEQFF TGCGCCAGCAGCTCCCAACAGGGGGGGCCCTACAATGAGCAGTTCTTC
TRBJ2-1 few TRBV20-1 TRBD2 CSAREGSGAGAYNEQFF TGCAGTGCTAGAGAGGGTAGCGGGGCGGGGGCCTACAATGAGCAGTTCTTC
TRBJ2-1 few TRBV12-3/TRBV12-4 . CASSLASGHTYNEQFF TGTGCCAGCAGTTTAGCTAGCGGTCACACCTACAATGAGCAGTTCTTC
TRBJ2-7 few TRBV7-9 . CATLAETYEQYF TGTGCCACCTTAGCGGAAACCTACGAGCAGTACTTC
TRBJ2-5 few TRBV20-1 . CSARPGHRQETQYF TGCAGTGCTAGACCGGGACATCGCCAAGAGACCCAGTACTTC
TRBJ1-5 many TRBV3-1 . CASSPSRVGNQPQHF TGTGCCAGCAGCCCGAGCCGGGTTGGCAATCAGCCCCAGCATTTT
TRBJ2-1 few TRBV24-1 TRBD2 CATRLAGDNEQFF TGTGCCACCAGACTAGCGGGGGACAATGAGCAGTTCTTC
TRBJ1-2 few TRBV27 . CASSRTAGANYGYTF TGTGCCAGCAGTCGAACGGCGGGGGCCAACTATGGCTACACCTTC
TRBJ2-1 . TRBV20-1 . CSARATGVGNEQFF TGCAGTGCTAGAGCGACCGGGGTAGGCAATGAGCAGTTCTTC
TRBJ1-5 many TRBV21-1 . CASSQGCEPQHF TGTGCCAGCAGCCAGGGATGTGAGCCCCAGCATTTT
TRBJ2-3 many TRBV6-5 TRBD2 CASSRRTSGRVADTQYF TGTGCCAGCAGTCGTCGGACTAGCGGGAGAGTCGCAGATACGCAGTATTTT
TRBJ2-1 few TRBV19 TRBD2 CASSPSGSFYNEQFF TGTGCCAGTTCCCCTAGCGGGAGTTTCTACAATGAGCAGTTCTTC
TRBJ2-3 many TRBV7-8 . CASSLSSGTQYF TGTGCCAGCAGCTTATCGTCGGGTACGCAGTATTTT
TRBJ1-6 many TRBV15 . CATSRGTYSPLHF TGTGCCACCAGCAGAGGAACTTATTCACCCCTCCACTTT
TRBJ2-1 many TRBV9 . CASSLIGVYNEQFF TGTGCCAGCAGCCTCATCGGGGTCTACAATGAGCAGTTCTTC
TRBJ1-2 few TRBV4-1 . CASSQAGDHGYTF TGCGCCAGCAGCCAAGCGGGGGACCATGGCTACACCTTC
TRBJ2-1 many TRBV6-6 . CASRSLDNEQFF TGTGCCAGCAGATCACTAGACAATGAGCAGTTCTTC
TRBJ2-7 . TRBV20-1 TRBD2 CSAPTSGRRLYEQYF TGCAGTGCCCCGACGAGCGGGAGGCGGCTTTACGAGCAGTACTTC
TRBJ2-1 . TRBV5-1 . CASSTRTWSSYNEQFF TGCGCCAGCAGCACACGGACGTGGAGCTCCTACAATGAGCAGTTCTTC
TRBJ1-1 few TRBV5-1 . CASSSDGDFTEAFF TGCGCCAGCAGCTCGGACGGGGACTTCACTGAAGCTTTCTTT
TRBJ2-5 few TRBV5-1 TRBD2 CASSPELLAGQETQYF TGCGCCAGCTCCCCCGAACTACTAGCGGGACAAGAGACCCAGTACTTC
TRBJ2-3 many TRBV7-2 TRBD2 CASSPQNSGSTDTQYF TGTGCCAGCAGCCCCCAGAATAGCGGGAGCACAGATACGCAGTATTTT
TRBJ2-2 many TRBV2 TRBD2 CASSPALGLVTGELFF TGTGCCAGCAGTCCAGCCCTGGGACTAGTTACCGGGGAGCTGTTTTTT
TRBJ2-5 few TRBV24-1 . CATSDGGAKETQYF TGTGCCACCAGTGACGGGGGCGCGAAAGAGACCCAGTACTTC
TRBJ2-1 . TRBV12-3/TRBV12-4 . CASMREPTYNEQFF TGTGCCAGCATGAGGGAGCCAACCTACAATGAGCAGTTCTTC
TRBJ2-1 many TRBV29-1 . CSVSNLQGRRPRDEQFF TGCAGCGTTTCTAATCTACAGGGTAGGCGACCGAGGGATGAGCAGTTCTTC
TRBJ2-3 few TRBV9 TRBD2 CASSTRRLAGHTPTDTQYF TGTGCCAGCAGCACCAGAAGACTAGCGGGGCACACCCCCACAGATACGCAGTATTTT
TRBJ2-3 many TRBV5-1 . CASSLGFLGSDTQYF TGCGCCAGCAGCTTGGGCTTTCTCGGATCAGATACGCAGTATTTT
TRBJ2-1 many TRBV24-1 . CATSDLAGASESYNEQFF TGTGCCACCAGTGATTTGGCAGGGGCTAGCGAGAGTTACAATGAGCAGTTCTTC
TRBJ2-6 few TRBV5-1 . CASSQQSSGSGANVLTF TGCGCCAGCAGTCAGCAGTCCTCCGGCTCTGGGGCCAACGTCCTGACTTTC
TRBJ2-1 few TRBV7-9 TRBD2 CASSPRGLASSYNEQFF TGTGCCAGCAGCCCGCGGGGACTAGCGAGCTCCTACAATGAGCAGTTCTTC
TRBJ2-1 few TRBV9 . CASSVGKLGYNEQFF TGTGCCAGCAGCGTAGGTAAATTGGGGTACAATGAGCAGTTCTTC
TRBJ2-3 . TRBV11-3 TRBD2 CASSPRRGLADLTDTQYF TGTGCCAGCAGCCCCCGGCGGGGACTAGCGGACCTCACAGATACGCAGTATTTT
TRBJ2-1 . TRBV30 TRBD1 CAWSWDRNNEQFF TGTGCCTGGAGTTGGGACAGGAACAATGAGCAGTTCTTC
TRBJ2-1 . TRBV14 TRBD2 CASSLGLVNSQFF TGTGCCAGCAGCCTGGGACTAGTAAATTCCCAGTTCTTC
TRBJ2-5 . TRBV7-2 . CASSARPGRQETQYF TGTGCCAGCAGCGCCCGTCCAGGGCGCCAAGAGACCCAGTACTTC
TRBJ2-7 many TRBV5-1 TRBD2 CASSQPGLAGGEQYF TGCGCCAGCAGCCAACCGGGACTAGCGGGAGGGGAGCAGTACTTC
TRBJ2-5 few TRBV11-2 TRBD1 CASSQGEITQETQYF TGTGCCAGCAGCCAGGGGGAGATTACCCAAGAGACCCAGTACTTC
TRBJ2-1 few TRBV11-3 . CASSPGRAMDEQFF TGTGCCAGCAGCCCCGGAAGAGCAATGGATGAGCAGTTCTTC
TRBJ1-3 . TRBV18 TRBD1 CASSPPGQISGNTIYF TGTGCCAGCTCACCCCCGGGACAGATCTCTGGAAACACCATATATTTT
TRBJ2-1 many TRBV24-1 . CATSDFRQGGYNEQFF TGTGCCACCAGTGATTTTCGGCAGGGGGGCTACAATGAGCAGTTCTTC
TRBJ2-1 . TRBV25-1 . CASSLTGARWPQFF TGTGCCAGCAGCCTGACGGGGGCGAGGTGGCCGCAGTTCTTC
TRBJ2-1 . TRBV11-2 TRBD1 CASSPRGRWDEQFF TGTGCCAGCAGCCCCAGGGGGAGATGGGATGAGCAGTTCTTC
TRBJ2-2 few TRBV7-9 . CASSAPTGPNTGELFF TGTGCCAGCAGCGCCCCGACAGGACCGAACACCGGGGAGCTGTTTTTT
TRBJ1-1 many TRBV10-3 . CAISELDTEAFF TGTGCCATCAGTGAGTTGGACACTGAAGCTTTCTTT